The clone carrying this T cell receptor beta chain was recorded a few times. V lost 2 bases and J 3 bases, leaving 11 bases between the germline ends. This CDR3 region has 14 residues. The data were taken from a study of response to subunit inactivated influenza vaccine. A single record per CDR3 protein comes from TCRdb applying MiXCR to the RT-PCR reads. The table lists just under 550,000 distinct CDR3 sequences, roughly 25% of them singletons. This same sample was also part of a study on T cells expressing NK-cell markers. This second study notes: The TCR beta cDNA came from 5'RACE template switching with UMIs. Beta-chain profiling covered CD3+CD56+NKG2C+, CD3+CD56+NKG2C- and CD3+CD56-NKG2C+ sorted subsets. Out of eight donors sequenced, seven tested HCMV-seropositive and the remaining one seronegative.

The rearrangement joins TRBV12-3 or TRBV12-4 to TRBJ2-7; D possibly corresponds to TRBD2 (5 bases). This specimen was CD4+ T cells sorted from PBMCs, taken about 12 days after vaccination. This sequence originates from a man aged 50-59 years who received an inactivated influenza vaccine. CDR3 sequence reads: CASSLRRALYEQYF. The CDR3, as DNA: TGTGCCAGCAGTTTAAGGCGGGCCCTCTACGAGCAGTACTTC.